Below, 15 T cell receptor beta chains from the same sample are listed, as sequenced in a study of T-cell memory formation after mild COVID-19 (dated by TCRdb to 2020 to 2023). Library preparation used 5' RACE. Sequencing took place on an Illumina NovaSeq 6000. The raw public reads went through TCRdb reprocessing: fastp at Q25, MiXCR clone calling, in-frame beta chains kept. Rows with one shared CDR3 protein collapse into an entry with the most common genes and DNA. Here the sample has roughly 200,000 distinct CDR3 sequences; 16% occur a single time. The ten biggest clones cover about 2.1% of the sample. The sequenced material came from PBMCs or a T cell subset sorted from them (not recorded which). The source is an adult woman who had mild COVID-19 (a few samples of this study predate the infection). The sample titles of this study are shuffled in the database, so cell type and time point are left out; the donor was told from shared clones.

This clonotype was detected only a few times. This chain connects TRBV15 to TRBJ2-1; no definite D call. Germline assignment: CDR1 LNHNV and CDR2 YYDKDF (reference sequence). Between the trimmed V and J ends, which lost 0 bases and 3 bases, there was a span of 9 bases. The CDR3 is 15 amino acids. This CDR3 is CATSRESGLYNEQFF. CDR3 DNA: TGTGCCACCAGCAGAGAAAGTGGCCTCTACAATGAGCAGTTCTTC.

This sequence joins TRBV7-9 and TRBJ2-3; 8 bases line up with TRBD2. Losses at the gene ends were 0 bases for V and 3 bases for J; bases not matched to a gene: 2. Germline CDR1 is SEHNR and CDR2 is FQNEAQ (reference sequence). The CDR3 is 15 residues long. CDR3 bases: TGTGCCAGCAGCTTAGCGTTAGCGGGAACAGATACGCAGTATTTT. It yields the protein CASSLALAGTDTQYF.

The V call is TRBV29-1, the J call TRBJ2-7; tentatively, D is TRBD1 (6 bases). Germline V gene sequence: CDR1 SQVTM, CDR2 ANQGSEA. This CDR3 has 14 residues. Deletions cut 4 bases from V and 0 bases from J, with 13 bases between. CDR3 sequence (DNA): TGCAGCGTTGGGTCGGCAGGGGACTCCTACGAGCAGTACTTC. Its protein product is CSVGSAGDSYEQYF.

J is TRBJ2-3 and V is TRBV20-1; TRBD2 aligns across 7 bases. CDR1 and CDR2 from the germline V gene are DFQATT and SNEGSKA (reference sequence). This CDR3 region has 14 residues. The V segment lost 4 bases and the J segment 3 bases; nucleotides outside the gene matches: 7. The CDR3 sequence: CSATVEGGTDTQYF. CDR3 DNA: TGCAGTGCTACTGTTGAGGGAGGGACAGATACGCAGTATTTT.

CDR3 loop: CASSYALDGGREQYF. CDR3 DNA sequence: TGTGCCAGCAGTTACGCTCTGGATGGAGGTCGCGAGCAGTACTTC. The chain has TRBV6-5 and TRBJ2-7; TRBD2 might be the D (5 bases). The CDR3 is 15 amino acids. Between the trimmed V and J ends, which lost 2 bases and 6 bases, there was a span of 17 bases. Germline lookup yields CDR1 MNHEY and CDR2 SVGAGI.

J is TRBJ2-5 and V is TRBV5-1; D is uncertain. V was cut by 4 bases and J by 0 bases, with 10 bases left in between. The germline V gene has CDR1 SGHRS and CDR2 YFSETQ. The CDR3 covers 14 residues. CDR3 DNA: TGCGCCAGCAGCATGGTGAGCGACCAAGAGACCCAGTACTTC. Translation gives CASSMVSDQETQYF.

V usage is TRBV10-3 and J usage is TRBJ2-6; D remains ambiguous. The CDR3 sequence is 14 residues long. V shed 6 bases and J shed 2 bases, with 8 bases lying between them. Germline CDR1 reads ENHRY; CDR2 reads SYGVKD. CDR3 bases: TGTGCCATCAGCGCAGGAGCTGGGGCCAACGTCCTGACTTTC. This gives the protein CAISAGAGANVLTF.

This clonotype has a handful of counts. The chain is built from TRBV7-2 and TRBJ2-7, with 9 bases aligning to TRBD1. This CDR3 has 15 residues. V lost 3 bases and J lost 0; bases outside the gene matches: 3. Germline V CDR1 and CDR2: SGHTA, FQGNSA. DNA of the CDR3: TGTGCCAGCAGCTTCTCGGGACAGGGCTCCTACGAGCAGTACTTC. Amino acids: CASSFSGQGSYEQYF.

The table lists this clonotype with a few counts. This chain uses TRBV19 with TRBJ2-2, with TRBD2 identical over 7 bases. Unmatched junction bases numbered 9, after V lost 8 bases and J lost 3 bases. Germline values: CDR1 LNHDA, CDR2 SQIVND (reference sequence). This CDR3 contains 15 residues. CDR3 bases: TGTGCCAGTCAGTCGGCTAGCGGTTACACCGGGGAGCTGTTTTTT. Translating gives CASQSASGYTGELFF. Looking up the rest from reference TRBV19 and TRBJ2-2 gives the full variable domain: DGGITQSPKYLFRKEGQNVTLSCEQNLNHDAMYWYRQDPGQGLRLIYYSQIVNDFQKGDIAEGYSVSREKKESFPLTVTSAQKNPTAFYLCASQSASGYTGELFFGEGSRLTVL.

This clonotype has only a few counts. The chain recombines TRBV2 with TRBJ2-1; D assignment may be TRBD1 or TRBD2 (5 bases each). Germline CDR1 reads SNHLY; CDR2 reads FYNNEI. V was pared by 7 bases and J by 6 bases, with 7 bases between. This CDR3 has 11 amino acids. The CDR3 protein is CASMRGNEQFF. The CDR3 region has the DNA TGTGCCAGCATGAGGGGCAATGAGCAGTTCTTC. Together with reference TRBV2 and TRBJ2-1, the CDR3 gives the full variable domain: EPEVTQTPSHQVTQMGQEVILRCVPISNHLYFYWYRQILGQKVEFLVSFYNNEISEKSEIFDDQFSVERPDGSNFTLKIRSTKLEDSAMYFCASMRGNEQFFGPGTRLTVL.

This clonotype was detected only a few times. The V call is TRBV7-2, the J call TRBJ2-1, with D possibly being TRBD1 (5 bases). Trimming left V 3 bases short and J 6 bases short, with 21 bases between. This CDR3 is 17 amino acids long. Germline CDR1 is SGHTA and CDR2 is FQGNSA. This chain's CDR3 is CASSFLWEGVEINEQFF. CDR3 bases: TGTGCCAGCAGCTTCCTTTGGGAAGGGGTGGAAATCAATGAGCAGTTCTTC.

This clonotype was recorded at least ten times. The rearrangement uses TRBV7-9 and TRBJ2-1; 10 nucleotides agree with TRBD2. This CDR3 spans 15 amino acids. V trimming: 5 bases; J trimming: 5 bases; junction bases outside the gene matches: 6. Germline V lookup: CDR1 SEHNR, CDR2 FQNEAQ (reference sequence). The CDR3 protein is CASSPRLAGDNEQFF. DNA for the CDR3: TGTGCCAGCAGCCCTCGGCTAGCGGGAGACAATGAGCAGTTCTTC.

This clonotype was observed a handful of times. The rearrangement links TRBV28 to TRBJ1-2; D remains ambiguous. The ends were cut back, 3 bases at V and 5 bases at J, with 7 bases in the middle. The CDR3 loop spans 12 amino acids. Germline CDR1 MDHEN, CDR2 SYDVKM. The CDR3 sequence: CASSFRVYGYTF. In nucleotides, the CDR3 is TGTGCCAGCAGTTTCCGGGTATATGGCTACACCTTC.

The chain uses TRBV7-9 and TRBJ2-5; 8 bases line up with TRBD1. Germline V gives CDR1 SEHNR, CDR2 FQNEAQ (reference sequence). The CDR3 is 16 residues long. V trimming: 1 base; J trimming: 5 bases; junction bases outside the gene matches: 9. In nucleotides, the CDR3 is TGTGCCAGCAGCTTAGACCAGACAGGGGATAGGGAGACCCAGTACTTC. Protein product: CASSLDQTGDRETQYF.

This clonotype has just one count. The gene calls are TRBV14 and TRBJ2-5, with TRBD1 identical over 8 bases. J was trimmed by 5 bases and V by 5 bases; bases with no gene match: 7. Germline CDR1 reads SGHDN; CDR2 reads FVKESK. This CDR3 comprises 14 residues. The CDR3 reads CASSYGQGRETQYF. The CDR3 DNA reads TGTGCCAGCAGCTATGGACAGGGCCGGGAGACCCAGTACTTC.